A single sample gave rise to the 32 T cell receptor beta chains below, sequenced in a study of shared clonotypes between healthy human individuals (dated by TCRdb to 2018 to 2020). Libraries came from the immunoSEQ multiplex PCR assay. This is the immuneACCESS table as TCRdb keeps it, with only in-frame sequences that have V and J called. A part of the clones is gone; compared with another copy, unresolved V genes explain less than half, and the rest is unexplained. The sample includes 2 million to 2.5 million clones, with 90% to 97% observed a single time. 0.1% to 0.15% of the sample comes from the top ten. Material: naive CD4+ T cells sorted from blood. In the paper's terms, the cell subset or site label means: CD45RA+ positively selected. The receptors come from a man aged 18 to 30 in good health.

The chain joins TRBV6-1 to TRBJ2-3, with D hard to call. Germline CDR1 and CDR2: MNHNS and SASEGT. Between the trimmed V and J ends, which lost 8 bases and 6 bases, there was a span of 9 bases. The CDR3 is 11 residues long. CDR3 in amino acids: CASRQLDTQYF. The CDR3 region has the DNA TGTGCCAGCCGCCAACTGGATACGCAGTATTTT.

J is TRBJ1-2 and V is TRBV4-3; perhaps TRBD1 as D (5 bases). The CDR3 length is 12 residues. The germline V gene encodes CDR1 LGHNA and CDR2 YSLEER. V gave up 5 bases and J gave up 6 bases, with 10 bases separating them. The CDR3 is CASSAQGDGYTF. CDR3 bases: TGCGCCAGCAGCGCGCAGGGCGATGGCTACACCTTC.

The chain couples TRBV7-2 to TRBJ2-7, with D perhaps TRBD1 (6 bases). V lost 3 bases to trimming and J lost 2 bases, with 17 bases between them. The CDR3 sequence is 16 residues long. The germline V gene has CDR1 SGHTA and CDR2 FQGNSA. In DNA form, the CDR3 reads TGTGCCAGCAGCTTGACCTCCCGGACAGATACCTACGAGCAGTACTTC. It encodes CASSLTSRTDTYEQYF.

This chain uses TRBV27 with TRBJ2-6; D is possibly TRBD2 (5 bases). Trimming pared 8 bases from V and 0 bases from J, leaving 14 bases between. CDR1 MNHEY and CDR2 SMNVEV come from the germline V gene (reference sequence). The CDR3 runs 16 residues. CDR3 sequence (DNA): TGTGCCAGCTCCGGAGGCCGCCTCTCTGGGGCCAACGTCCTGACTTTC. This encodes CASSGGRLSGANVLTF. Looking up the rest from reference TRBV27 and TRBJ2-6 gives the full variable domain: EAQVTQNPRYLITVTGKKLTVTCSQNMNHEYMSWYRQDPGLGLRQIYYSMNVEVTDKGDVPEGYKVSRKEKRNFPLILESPSPNQTSLYFCASSGGRLSGANVLTFGAGSRLTVL.

The chain carries TRBV10-3 and TRBJ1-5; TRBD1 matches at 8 bases. V shed 0 bases and J 9 bases; nucleotides not matched to a gene: 10. The CDR3 covers 16 residues. The germline V gene encodes CDR1 ENHRY and CDR2 SYGVKD. This CDR3 reads CAISESRQGARAPQHF. As DNA, the CDR3 is TGTGCCATCAGTGAGTCGCGGCAGGGGGCCAGAGCGCCCCAGCATTTT.

Note on this clone: A junction boundary mismatches the germline segment, possibly from a read error. DNA for the CDR3: TGTGCTAGCAGCTTAGCCGGCGGGGGCCTTACGGAGACCCAGTACTTC. This sequence encodes CASSLAGGGLTETQYF. The chain is built from TRBV7-7 and TRBJ2-5, with D perhaps TRBD2 (7 bases). Germline CDR1 reads SSHAT; CDR2 reads FNYEAQ (reference sequence). The CDR3 runs to 16 residues.

As DNA, the CDR3 is TGTGCCAGCAGTGGGTGGGGTAGCACAGATACGCAGTATTTT. This translates into CASSGWGSTDTQYF. This chain joins TRBV6-1 and TRBJ2-3; D is unresolved. The germline V and J ends were trimmed by 4 bases and 0 bases, with 8 bases remaining between them. The germline gives CDR1 MNHNS, CDR2 SASEGT. This CDR3 spans 14 amino acids.

V and J are TRBV15 and TRBJ2-7; D unclear. V gave up 1 base and J gave up 4 bases, with 5 bases separating them. CDR1 and CDR2 from the germline V gene are LNHNV and YYDKDF (reference sequence). The CDR3 totals 12 residues. The CDR3 is CATSRGLYEQYF. As DNA, the CDR3 is TGTGCCACCAGCAGAGGTCTGTACGAGCAGTACTTC. Variable domain in full (rest from reference TRBV15 and TRBJ2-7): DAMVIQNPRYQVTQFGKPVTLSCSQTLNHNVMYWYQQKSSQAPKLLFHYYDKDFNNEADTPDNFQSRRPNTSFCFLDIRSPGLGDTAMYLCATSRGLYEQYFGPGTRLTVT.

The chain recombines TRBV7-9 with TRBJ2-7; possibly TRBD1 for D (6 bases). There are 13 residues in the CDR3. Deletions cut 5 bases from V and 6 bases from J, with 14 bases between. CDR1 and CDR2 from the germline V gene are SEHNR and FQNEAQ (reference sequence). The DNA of the CDR3 is TGTGCCAGCAGCCTACATCAGGGGAGCGAGCAGTACTTC. Its protein product is CASSLHQGSEQYF.

The chain combines TRBV4-3 with TRBJ2-1; 8 bases line up with TRBD2. V lost 0 bases and J lost 3; bases outside the gene matches: 1. This CDR3 is 15 amino acids long. CDR1 and CDR2 (germline): LGHNA, YSLEER. The CDR3 DNA reads as TGCGCCAGCAGCCAAGAAACTAGCGGCTACAATGAGCAGTTCTTC. This sequence encodes CASSQETSGYNEQFF.

J is TRBJ1-2 and V is TRBV10-3, with TRBD1 as a possible D gene (5 bases). Trimming left V 8 bases short and J 5 bases short, with 18 bases between. The CDR3 is 14 residues long. CDR1 is ENHRY and CDR2 is SYGVKD in the germline V gene. This CDR3 reads CAIGQQTAWYGYTF. CDR3 nucleotide sequence: TGTGCCATCGGGCAACAGACAGCCTGGTATGGCTACACCTTC.

The chain has TRBV30 and TRBJ2-1; 9 bases fit TRBD2. This CDR3 has 14 residues. Trimming removed 3 bases from V and 5 bases from J; junction bases left unmatched: 5. Germline V CDR1 and CDR2: GTSNPN, SVGIG (reference sequence). CDR3 coding DNA: TGTGCCTGGAGCTTGGCTAGCGGGAACAATGAGCAGTTCTTC. Translated, it gives CAWSLASGNNEQFF.

The genes are TRBV6-6 and TRBJ2-7, with D tentatively TRBD2 (5 bases). V was trimmed by 7 bases and J by 2 bases, leaving 12 bases between them. The CDR3 consists of 13 residues. CDR1 and CDR2 from the germline V gene are MNHNY and SVGAGI (reference sequence). DNA for the CDR3: TGTGCCAGCACCTTATCCGGGACCTACGAGCAGTACTTC. Its protein is CASTLSGTYEQYF.

The V and J genes are TRBV4-3 and TRBJ2-3; 8 nucleotides line up with TRBD2. The CDR3 is 17 amino acids. Losses at the gene ends were 3 bases for V and 7 bases for J; bases not matched to a gene: 15. Germline assignment: CDR1 LGHNA and CDR2 YSLEER. The CDR3 loop is CASSQEYTSGYSHTQYF. Here the CDR3 DNA reads TGCGCCAGCAGCCAGGAGTATACTAGCGGCTATTCCCATACGCAGTATTTT.

The rearrangement uses TRBV7-2 and TRBJ1-2, with TRBD1 identical over 10 bases. Germline V gene data show CDR1 as SGHTA and CDR2 as FQGNSA. The CDR3 totals 16 residues. V shed 1 base and J 7 bases; nucleotides not matched to a gene: 9. CDR3 amino acids: CASSLGGQGLRSGYTF. CDR3 DNA sequence: TGTGCCAGCAGCTTAGGGGGACAGGGGCTGAGGAGTGGCTACACCTTC. Supplemented by reference TRBV7-2 and TRBJ1-2, the full variable domain reads GAGVSQSPSNKVTEKGKDVELRCDPISGHTALYWYRQSLGQGLEFLIYFQGNSAPDKSGLPSDRFSAERTGGSVSTLTIQRTQQEDSAVYLCASSLGGQGLRSGYTFGSGTRLTVV.

CDR3 coding DNA: TGCGCCAGCAGTGAGGTCGGGTCGATCTACGAGCAGTACTTC. Translation: CASSEVGSIYEQYF. This chain joins TRBV10-2 and TRBJ2-7; D is undetermined. V lost 2 bases, J lost 3 bases, and 11 bases lay in between. Germline assignment: CDR1 WSHSY and CDR2 SAAADI. This CDR3 is built from 14 residues.

The V call is TRBV7-6, the J call TRBJ2-3; possibly TRBD2 for D (6 bases). The V gene's germline CDR1 is SGHVS and CDR2 FNYEAQ. The CDR3 contains 19 residues. V was shortened by 4 bases and J by 4 bases, with 27 bases between the two germline ends. The CDR3 bases are TGTGCCAGCAGCTCGAGGGGAGGCGGGACCACTCTCCGGGCAGATACGCAGTATTTT. It is translated as CASSSRGGGTTLRADTQYF.

The CDR3 nucleotides read TGCGCCAGCAGCCAATCCGGGACCCCGGAGACCCAGTACTTC. Protein: CASSQSGTPETQYF. This sequence joins TRBV4-1 and TRBJ2-5, with D possibly called TRBD1 or TRBD2 (5 bases each). The ends were cut back, 2 bases at V and 5 bases at J, with 12 bases in the middle. The CDR3 loop spans 14 amino acids. Germline values: CDR1 MGHRA, CDR2 YSYEKL.

This clone appeared once. The chain carries TRBV7-2 and TRBJ2-2; TRBD1 matches 8 bases. V shed 6 bases, J shed 1 base, and the junction held 7 bases outside the gene matches. The CDR3 runs to 16 residues. The germline V gene encodes CDR1 SGHTA and CDR2 FQGNSA. CDR3 sequence (DNA): TGTGCCAGCAGTTCCTACGGGACAGGGAACACCGGGGAGCTGTTTTTT. Translating it yields CASSSYGTGNTGELFF.

Worth noting for this clone: Compared with germline, one end of the junction differs, possibly owing to a read error. The chain combines TRBV7-7 with TRBJ2-3, with D possibly being TRBD2 (5 bases). This CDR3 is 15 amino acids long. The germline gives CDR1 SSHAT, CDR2 FNYEAQ (reference sequence). The CDR3, as DNA: TGTGCTAGCAGCTCCGGTAGAGGGCCCACAGATACGCAGTATTTT. Its translation is CASSSGRGPTDTQYF.

This chain links TRBV5-6 with TRBJ1-5; D uncertain. Trimming removed 4 bases from V and 7 bases from J, with 12 bases in between. This CDR3 region has 13 residues. The germline gives CDR1 SGHDT, CDR2 YYEEEE. The CDR3 spells CASSGRVGQPQHF. The CDR3 region has the DNA TGTGCCAGCAGCGGTAGGGTGGGCCAGCCCCAGCATTTT. The full variable domain, in which reference TRBV5-6 and TRBJ1-5 provide the parts outside the CDR3, is DAGVTQSPTHLIKTRGQQVTLRCSPKSGHDTVSWYQQALGQGPQFIFQYYEEEERQRGNFPDRFSGHQFPNYSSELNVNALLLGDSALYLCASSGRVGQPQHFGDGTRLSIL.

The chain carries TRBV6-5 and TRBJ1-5; possible D gene TRBD1, 5 bases. Trimming pared 6 bases from V and 2 bases from J, leaving 11 bases between. The CDR3 length is 14 residues. CDR1 MNHEY and CDR2 SVGAGI come from the germline V gene. The CDR3 region is CASSPGAGNQPQHF. CDR3 nucleotide sequence: TGTGCCAGCAGCCCTGGGGCAGGCAATCAGCCCCAGCATTTT.

This rearrangement joins TRBV9 to TRBJ2-5; 7 bases fit TRBD2. V dropped 0 bases and J dropped 7; count of bases not matched to a gene: 9. The CDR3 extends over 15 amino acids. CDR1 is SGDLS and CDR2 is YYNGEE in the germline V gene. CDR3 nucleotide sequence: TGTGCCAGCAGCGTAGGGGGAGGGGAGACGGGGACCCAGTACTTC. As protein: CASSVGGGETGTQYF.

The chain couples TRBV28 to TRBJ1-6; D gene ambiguous. In germline, CDR1 is MDHEN, CDR2 SYDVKM. V shed 7 bases and J shed 6 bases, with 19 bases lying between them. The CDR3 runs 16 residues. DNA for the CDR3: TGTGCCAGCAACGTCGGCGCAGACTATGGTAATTCACCCCTCCACTTT. Translated, it gives CASNVGADYGNSPLHF.

A remark on this clone: Mismatch with germline at one junction end may stem from a read error. The chain employs TRBV2 and TRBJ1-1; TRBD1 might be the D (5 bases). This CDR3 has 15 amino acids. Germline values: CDR1 SNHLY, CDR2 FYNNEI. Here the CDR3 DNA reads TGTGCCAGCAGAGAAGAGGGACTGACCAACACTGAAGCTTTCTTT. Its protein product is CASREEGLTNTEAFF.

The V and J genes are TRBV7-8 and TRBJ1-1, with D unclear. This CDR3 contains 16 residues. In germline, CDR1 is SGHVS, CDR2 FQNEAQ. V was cut by 4 bases and J by 2 bases, with 17 bases left in between. CDR3 nucleotides: TGTGCCAGCAGCTGGTCGAACAGAAATCTTAACACTGAAGCTTTCTTT. Its protein is CASSWSNRNLNTEAFF.

Comments on this clone: A junction end diverges from the germline sequence, so it may reflect a read error. This sequence joins TRBV5-4 and TRBJ2-3, with 8 positions matching TRBD1. The CDR3 extends over 17 amino acids. From germline, CDR1 is SGHNT and CDR2 YYREEE (reference sequence). The CDR3 reads CAISQGALRGSTDTQYF. DNA for the CDR3: TGTGCCATCAGCCAGGGGGCGTTGAGGGGTAGCACAGATACGCAGTATTTT.

V is TRBV5-4 and J is TRBJ2-3; the match to TRBD2 covers 9 bases. V lost 0 bases to trimming and J lost 0 bases; unmatched junction nucleotides: 2. The CDR3 is 16 residues long. Germline CDR1 is SGHNT and CDR2 is YYREEE (reference sequence). The CDR3 spells CASSLVLAGSTDTQYF. CDR3 DNA: TGTGCCAGCAGCTTGGTGCTAGCGGGGAGCACAGATACGCAGTATTTT.

J is TRBJ2-7 and V is TRBV5-1; 7 bases are a match to TRBD1. Trimming at V came to 1 base and at J to 5 bases, leaving 6 bases not matched to a gene. This CDR3 contains 14 residues. Germline V gene sequence: CDR1 SGHRS, CDR2 YFSETQ. The CDR3 spells CASSLTGVTHEQYF. The CDR3 nucleotides are TGCGCCAGCAGCTTGACAGGGGTAACCCACGAGCAGTACTTC.

The rearrangement uses TRBV5-1 and TRBJ2-1, with no clear D. Trimming stripped 5 bases from V and 0 bases from J, with 9 bases between. Germline assignment: CDR1 SGHRS and CDR2 YFSETQ. The CDR3 has 14 amino acids. CDR3 DNA sequence: TGCGCCAGCAGTACTCAGAGCTCCTACAATGAGCAGTTCTTC. Its translation: CASSTQSSYNEQFF.

The gene calls are TRBV18 and TRBJ2-1, with D unclear. This CDR3 comprises 11 residues. V lost 7 bases and J 4 bases, leaving 5 bases between the germline ends. The V gene's germline CDR1 is KGHSH and CDR2 LQKENI. CDR3 region: CASWGYNEQFF. The CDR3 nucleotides read TGTGCCAGCTGGGGTTACAATGAGCAGTTCTTC.

The chain links TRBV28 to TRBJ2-7; no clear D. CDR3 size: 13 residues. Germline V gene lookup returns CDR1 MDHEN and CDR2 SYDVKM. Trimming left V 6 bases short and J 2 bases short, with 11 bases between. The CDR3 DNA reads as TGTGCCAGCAGGGGCACCCCCGCCTACGAGCAGTACTTC. Translation: CASRGTPAYEQYF.